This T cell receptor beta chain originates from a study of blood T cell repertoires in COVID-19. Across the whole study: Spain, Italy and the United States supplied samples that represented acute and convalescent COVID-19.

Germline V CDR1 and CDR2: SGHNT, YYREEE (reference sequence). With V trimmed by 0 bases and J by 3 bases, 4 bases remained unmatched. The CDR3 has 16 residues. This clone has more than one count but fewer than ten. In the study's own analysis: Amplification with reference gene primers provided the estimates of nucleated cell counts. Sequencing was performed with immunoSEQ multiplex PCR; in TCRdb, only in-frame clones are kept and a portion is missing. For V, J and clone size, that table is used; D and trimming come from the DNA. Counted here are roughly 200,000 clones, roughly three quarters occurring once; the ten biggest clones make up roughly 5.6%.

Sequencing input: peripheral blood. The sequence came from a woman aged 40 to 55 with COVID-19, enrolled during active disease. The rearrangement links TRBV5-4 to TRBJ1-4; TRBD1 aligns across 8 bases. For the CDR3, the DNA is TGTGCCAGCAGCTTGGGGCAGGGGGCTTCTAATGAAAAACTGTTTTTT. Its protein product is CASSLGQGASNEKLFF.